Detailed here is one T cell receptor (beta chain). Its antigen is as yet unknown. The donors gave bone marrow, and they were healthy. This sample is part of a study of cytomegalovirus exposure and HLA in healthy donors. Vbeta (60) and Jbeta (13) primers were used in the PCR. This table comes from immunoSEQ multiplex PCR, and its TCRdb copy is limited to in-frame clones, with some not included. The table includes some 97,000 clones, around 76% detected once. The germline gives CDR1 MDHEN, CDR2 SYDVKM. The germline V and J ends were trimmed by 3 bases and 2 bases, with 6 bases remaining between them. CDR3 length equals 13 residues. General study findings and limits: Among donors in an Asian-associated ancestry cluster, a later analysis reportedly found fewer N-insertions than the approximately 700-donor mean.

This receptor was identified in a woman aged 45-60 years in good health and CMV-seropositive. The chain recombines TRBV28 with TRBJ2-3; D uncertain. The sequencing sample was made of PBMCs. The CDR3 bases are TGTGCCAGCAGTTTCGTAATCACAGATACGCAGTATTTT. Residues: CASSFVITDTQYF.